These T cell receptor beta chains were read from a single sample in a study of control samples from healthy donors and cancer patients. Here immunoSEQ multiplex PCR was the method, and the copy in TCRdb shows in-frame clones only, minus some. This sample carries fewer than 500,000 clones, 80% to 95% of them seen once, and the ten largest clones take around 6.8%. Sequencing was carried out using PBMCs. Every receptor here comes from a middle-aged man with head and neck cancer. The CDR3 runs from the conserved cysteine through the conserved F or W.

j_call,v_call,cdr3_length,cdr3_aa
TRBJ1-3,TRBV7-9,15,CASSFSRSSGNTIYF
TRBJ2-7,TRBV6-5,15,CASSYEARSSYEQYF
TRBJ1-1,TRBV28,16,CASSLFVDRAGTEAFF
TRBJ1-1,TRBV5-1,13,CASRQGVNTEAFF
TRBJ2-7,TRBV2,14,CASSTDLAAYEQYF
TRBJ2-1,TRBV12-3/TRBV12-4,13,CASSATTSGFAFF
TRBJ2-4,TRBV14,15,CASSQKVGAGNIQYF
TRBJ1-1,TRBV25-1,15,CASSEFRGMDTEAFF
TRBJ2-7,TRBV6-1,15,CASSEGGTSAYEQYF
TRBJ1-6,TRBV6-4,16,CASSDPPPPCFVPLHF
TRBJ2-6,TRBV19,17,CASSIGRVRSGANVLTF
TRBJ2-3,TRBV6-5,14,CATIRTSISDTQYF
TRBJ1-2,TRBV28,13,CASSRDRVDGYTF
TRBJ1-5,TRBV28,14,CASSLGGTNQPQHF
TRBJ2-7,TRBV28,16,CASSFDQGGAFYEQYF
TRBJ1-1,TRBV12-3/TRBV12-4,12,CASSPPQGPAFF
TRBJ2-5,TRBV9,14,CASSTGLTQETQYF
TRBJ2-1,TRBV11-3,17,CASSSTRFGTGGNEQFF
TRBJ1-1,TRBV6-5,13,CASSYGGYTEAFF
TRBJ2-1,TRBV4-2,17,CASSQGASGSSYNEQFF
TRBJ2-5,TRBV6-4,15,CASSPVPSGSQTQYF
TRBJ1-1,TRBV24-1,14,CATSEGGRATEAFF
TRBJ1-5,TRBV19,15,CATNSRGGSNQPQHF
TRBJ2-1,TRBV2,12,CASSQGANEQFF
TRBJ1-5,TRBV19,15,CASSIDHGNNQPQHF
TRBJ2-1,TRBV5-8,11,CASSKEGEQFF
TRBJ2-7,TRBV18,13,CASSPDISYEQYF
TRBJ1-2,TRBV11-2,15,CASSPLVGTGSGYTF
TRBJ2-5,TRBV5-1,15,CASRQAGAPQETQYF
TRBJ2-1,TRBV5-1,15,CASSLRLASYNEQFF
TRBJ1-1,TRBV19,16,CASRGGGAWSNTEAFF
TRBJ2-5,TRBV18,15,CASSPKTGGQETQYF
TRBJ2-5,TRBV11-3,15,CASSARTGVEETQYF
TRBJ1-5,TRBV6-2/TRBV6-3,17,CASSYPPMTRLNQPQHF
TRBJ2-7,TRBV18,14,CASSPTGATYEQYF
TRBJ2-1,TRBV5-4,16,CASSLANGGPYNEQFF
TRBJ2-2,TRBV4-1,16,CASSHNSGGATGELFF
TRBJ1-4,TRBV30,13,CACPGASNEKLFF
TRBJ1-5,TRBV6-5,15,CASSYSPGGGQPQHF
TRBJ1-4,TRBV12-3/TRBV12-4,11,CASSLGEKLFF
TRBJ1-1,TRBV30,15,CAWSRQGTSNSGAFF
TRBJ1-2,TRBV9,14,CASSITGENYGYTF
TRBJ2-2,TRBV28,15,CASNPRDTDTGELFF
TRBJ2-5,TRBV10-3,12,CAIMGREETQYF
TRBJ2-2,TRBV7-8,15,CASSSLYSNTGELFF
TRBJ2-1,TRBV6-6,13,CASSYRGQERQFF
TRBJ2-5,TRBV5-6,13,CASSLTGPETQYF
TRBJ1-2,TRBV3-1/TRBV3-2,16,CASSQDRNTGNYGYTF
TRBJ2-1,TRBV5-1,13,CASSLPGYNEQFF
TRBJ1-6,TRBV14,15,CASSPDRGSRSPLHF
TRBJ2-2,TRBV24-1,17,CATSALAGASNTGELFF
TRBJ2-3,TRBV4-2,17,CASSQEGDGGGTDTQYF
TRBJ1-5,TRBV2,13,CASSKQGNQPQHF
TRBJ2-7,TRBV5-1,14,CASSPQGPAYEQYF
TRBJ1-1,TRBV7-3,14,CASSLGSQGSEAFF
TRBJ2-2,TRBV6-2/TRBV6-3,13,CASSWGLAGELFF
TRBJ2-1,TRBV9,17,CASSVEARQTLGDEQFF